These T cell receptor beta chains were read from a single sample in a study of cytotoxic CD8 clonotypes in ibrutinib-treated CLL. Sequencing used immunoSEQ multiplex PCR; TCRdb keeps in-frame clones, though not all of them. There are 250,000 to 350,000 clones in the sample; roughly four fifths occur only once, and about 5.8% lies in the top ten. Sequenced material: PBMCs, taken at disease progression, from a patient treated with ibrutinib. These receptors were collected from a human donor with chronic lymphocytic leukemia. CDR3s include the opening cysteine and the closing phenylalanine or tryptophan. Fields, in order: J gene, D gene, V gene, clone size, CDR3 protein, CDR3 DNA. D genes are given only for firm matches. A row's size may be missing; if present it is once, few, many or a size class.

j_call: TRBJ2-7
d_call: -
v_call: TRBV27
clone_size: -
cdr3_aa: CASSLGPEGTYEQYF
cdr3_nt: TGTGCCAGCAGTTTAGGGCCGGAGGGGACCTACGAGCAGTACTTC

j_call: TRBJ2-5
d_call: TRBD2
v_call: TRBV5-1
clone_size: -
cdr3_aa: CASSLSGREEETQYF
cdr3_nt: TGCGCCAGCAGCTTGTCTGGGCGGGAGGAGGAGACCCAGTACTTC

j_call: TRBJ2-2
d_call: -
v_call: TRBV7-7
clone_size: -
cdr3_aa: CASSPTTNTGELFF
cdr3_nt: TGTGCCAGCAGCCCGACCACTAACACCGGGGAGCTGTTTTTT

j_call: TRBJ1-6
d_call: TRBD1
v_call: TRBV27
clone_size: few
cdr3_aa: CASSMHLRTGDSPLHF
cdr3_nt: TGTGCCAGCAGTATGCACCTTAGGACAGGGGATTCACCCCTCCACTTT

j_call: TRBJ2-7
d_call: TRBD2
v_call: TRBV15
clone_size: -
cdr3_aa: CATSRDRGGWAGGDEQYF
cdr3_nt: TGTGCCACCAGCAGAGATCGGGGTGGTTGGGCGGGAGGAGACGAGCAGTACTTC

j_call: TRBJ2-7
d_call: TRBD1
v_call: TRBV23-1
clone_size: -
cdr3_aa: CASSPSGQGDRYEQYF
cdr3_nt: TGCGCCAGCAGCCCGAGTGGACAGGGGGATCGCTACGAGCAGTACTTC

j_call: TRBJ2-2
d_call: TRBD1
v_call: TRBV18
clone_size: -
cdr3_aa: CASSPRQGAYTGELFF
cdr3_nt: TGTGCCAGCTCACCGAGACAGGGGGCCTACACCGGGGAGCTGTTTTTT

j_call: TRBJ2-2
d_call: -
v_call: TRBV5-1
clone_size: -
cdr3_aa: CASSVGSGELFF
cdr3_nt: TGCGCCAGCAGCGTGGGTTCCGGGGAGCTGTTTTTT

j_call: TRBJ1-5
d_call: -
v_call: TRBV7-2
clone_size: -
cdr3_aa: CASSPRRGTNQPQHF
cdr3_nt: TGTGCCAGCAGCCCTAGAAGGGGAACCAATCAGCCCCAGCATTTT

j_call: TRBJ2-7
d_call: -
v_call: TRBV29-1
clone_size: -
cdr3_aa: CSVWGAGYSYEQYF
cdr3_nt: TGCAGCGTGTGGGGGGCAGGGTATTCCTACGAGCAGTACTTC

j_call: TRBJ1-3
d_call: -
v_call: TRBV4-3
clone_size: -
cdr3_aa: CASSQGSNSGNTIYF
cdr3_nt: TGCGCCAGCAGCCAAGGTTCCAACTCTGGAAACACCATATATTTT

j_call: TRBJ1-1
d_call: -
v_call: TRBV6-5
clone_size: -
cdr3_aa: CASSYGQLNTEAFF
cdr3_nt: TGTGCCAGCAGTTACGGGCAGCTCAACACTGAAGCTTTCTTT

j_call: TRBJ1-6
d_call: TRBD1
v_call: TRBV15
clone_size: -
cdr3_aa: CATSRVGGIGSPLHF
cdr3_nt: TGTGCCACCAGCAGGGTAGGGGGCATAGGTTCACCCCTCCACTTT

j_call: TRBJ1-1
d_call: -
v_call: TRBV20-1
clone_size: -
cdr3_aa: CSVWVTEAFF
cdr3_nt: TGCAGTGTTTGGGTCACTGAAGCTTTCTTT

j_call: TRBJ2-5
d_call: -
v_call: TRBV5-1
clone_size: -
cdr3_aa: CASSLGPGGQETQYF
cdr3_nt: TGCGCCAGCAGCTTGGGCCCAGGAGGACAAGAGACCCAGTACTTC

j_call: TRBJ1-1
d_call: -
v_call: TRBV19
clone_size: -
cdr3_aa: CASSIGQRTEAFF
cdr3_nt: TGTGCCAGTAGTATAGGTCAGAGGACTGAAGCTTTCTTT

j_call: TRBJ1-2
d_call: TRBD1
v_call: TRBV7-9
clone_size: -
cdr3_aa: CASSLAVGQAAYGYTF
cdr3_nt: TGTGCCAGCAGCTTAGCAGTTGGACAGGCAGCATATGGCTACACCTTC

j_call: TRBJ2-3
d_call: -
v_call: TRBV5-6
clone_size: once
cdr3_aa: CASSQDLITDTQYF
cdr3_nt: TGTGCCAGCAGCCAGGATCTTATCACAGATACGCAGTATTTT

j_call: TRBJ1-1
d_call: -
v_call: TRBV15
clone_size: -
cdr3_aa: CATSRDLDTEAFF
cdr3_nt: TGTGCCACCAGCAGAGACCTAGACACTGAAGCTTTCTTT

j_call: TRBJ1-1
d_call: -
v_call: TRBV7-2
clone_size: -
cdr3_aa: CASSLSGHPTGWEAFF
cdr3_nt: TGTGCCAGCAGCTTGTCGGGTCACCCCACGGGGTGGGAAGCTTTCTTT

j_call: TRBJ2-3
d_call: TRBD2
v_call: TRBV15
clone_size: -
cdr3_aa: CAKGLAGGMNTDTQYF
cdr3_nt: TGTGCCAAGGGACTAGCGGGAGGAATGAACACAGATACGCAGTATTTT

j_call: TRBJ2-3
d_call: -
v_call: TRBV19
clone_size: -
cdr3_aa: CASSIAGAGDTQYF
cdr3_nt: TGTGCCAGTAGTATTGCGGGGGCAGGGGATACGCAGTATTTT

j_call: TRBJ1-2
d_call: TRBD1
v_call: TRBV5-4
clone_size: -
cdr3_aa: CASSFPGQGVGSNYGYTF
cdr3_nt: TGTGCCAGCAGTTTCCCGGGACAGGGGGTAGGATCTAACTATGGCTACACCTTC

j_call: TRBJ2-7
d_call: -
v_call: TRBV19
clone_size: -
cdr3_aa: CASSTGHQGIYEQYF
cdr3_nt: TGTGCCAGTAGTACGGGACACCAGGGGATTTACGAGCAGTACTTC

j_call: TRBJ2-5
d_call: -
v_call: TRBV29-1
clone_size: -
cdr3_aa: CSVEDPWTMQETQYF
cdr3_nt: TGCAGCGTTGAAGATCCCTGGACTATGCAAGAGACCCAGTACTTC

j_call: TRBJ2-7
d_call: -
v_call: TRBV5-6
clone_size: -
cdr3_aa: CASSATYRVPEQYF
cdr3_nt: TGTGCCAGCAGCGCCACATACAGGGTTCCCGAGCAGTACTTC

j_call: TRBJ1-5
d_call: TRBD1
v_call: TRBV6-7
clone_size: -
cdr3_aa: CASRWTGHQPQHF
cdr3_nt: TGTGCCAGCAGATGGACAGGTCATCAGCCCCAGCATTTT

j_call: TRBJ2-1
d_call: TRBD1
v_call: TRBV19
clone_size: -
cdr3_aa: CASEVGTGAYNEQFF
cdr3_nt: TGTGCCAGTGAGGTGGGGACAGGGGCCTACAATGAGCAGTTCTTC

j_call: TRBJ2-2
d_call: TRBD2
v_call: TRBV27
clone_size: -
cdr3_aa: CASSLEPGLAIGELFF
cdr3_nt: TGTGCCAGCAGTTTAGAGCCGGGACTAGCAATCGGGGAGCTGTTTTTT

j_call: TRBJ2-1
d_call: -
v_call: TRBV29-1
clone_size: -
cdr3_aa: CSVEDRGSYNEQFF
cdr3_nt: TGCAGCGTTGAAGATCGGGGCAGCTACAATGAGCAGTTCTTC

j_call: TRBJ2-3
d_call: TRBD2
v_call: TRBV7-2
clone_size: -
cdr3_aa: CASSLVLAGARTQYF
cdr3_nt: TGTGCCAGCAGCTTAGTACTAGCGGGAGCCCGTACGCAGTATTTT

j_call: TRBJ2-3
d_call: TRBD2
v_call: TRBV15
clone_size: -
cdr3_aa: CATSREPPSGGYTDTQYF
cdr3_nt: TGTGCCACCAGCAGAGAACCGCCTAGCGGGGGATACACAGATACGCAGTATTTT

j_call: TRBJ2-5
d_call: -
v_call: TRBV18
clone_size: -
cdr3_aa: CASSRGAVYQETQYF
cdr3_nt: TGTGCCAGCTCACGGGGGGCAGTTTACCAAGAGACCCAGTACTTC

j_call: TRBJ2-1
d_call: -
v_call: TRBV29-1
clone_size: -
cdr3_aa: CSSKLSAGYEQFF
cdr3_nt: TGCAGCTCAAAATTGTCCGCAGGCTATGAGCAGTTCTTC

j_call: TRBJ2-3
d_call: -
v_call: TRBV9
clone_size: -
cdr3_aa: CASSVRLLTDTQYF
cdr3_nt: TGTGCCAGCAGCGTACGACTACTCACAGATACGCAGTATTTT

j_call: TRBJ2-5
d_call: TRBD2
v_call: TRBV25-1
clone_size: -
cdr3_aa: CASKREGLETQYF
cdr3_nt: TGTGCCAGCAAGCGGGAGGGCCTGGAGACCCAGTACTTC

j_call: TRBJ1-2
d_call: -
v_call: TRBV11-2
clone_size: -
cdr3_aa: CASSFGGGYGYTF
cdr3_nt: TGTGCCAGCAGCTTTGGGGGCGGCTATGGCTACACCTTC

j_call: TRBJ1-3
d_call: TRBD1
v_call: TRBV6-1
clone_size: -
cdr3_aa: CASSETPWDRVDTIYF
cdr3_nt: TGTGCCAGCAGTGAAACCCCCTGGGACAGGGTTGACACCATATATTTT

j_call: TRBJ2-7
d_call: -
v_call: TRBV19
clone_size: -
cdr3_aa: CASSIDAFYVQYF
cdr3_nt: TGTGCCAGTAGTATCGACGCTTTTTATGTGCAGTACTTC

j_call: TRBJ2-7
d_call: -
v_call: TRBV19
clone_size: few
cdr3_aa: CASSIRGGLYEQYF
cdr3_nt: TGTGCCAGTAGTATAAGGGGGGGATTGTACGAGCAGTACTTC

j_call: TRBJ2-7
d_call: -
v_call: TRBV5-1
clone_size: few
cdr3_aa: CASSLARRFDEQYF
cdr3_nt: TGCGCCAGCAGCTTGGCCAGGAGGTTCGACGAGCAGTACTTC

j_call: TRBJ2-5
d_call: -
v_call: TRBV5-6
clone_size: -
cdr3_aa: CASSAPGRSPGTQYF
cdr3_nt: TGTGCCAGCAGCGCACCGGGACGCTCTCCAGGGACCCAGTACTTC

j_call: TRBJ2-1
d_call: TRBD1
v_call: TRBV18
clone_size: -
cdr3_aa: CASSPLGQGAPNEQFF
cdr3_nt: TGTGCCAGCTCACCATTGGGACAGGGGGCCCCTAATGAGCAGTTCTTC

j_call: TRBJ2-7
d_call: -
v_call: TRBV18
clone_size: -
cdr3_aa: CASSTRGGSYEQYF
cdr3_nt: TGTGCCAGCTCGACGAGGGGCGGGTCCTACGAGCAGTACTTC

j_call: TRBJ2-4
d_call: TRBD1
v_call: TRBV10-3
clone_size: -
cdr3_aa: CAISESVVYRGDIQYF
cdr3_nt: TGTGCCATCAGTGAGTCGGTTGTATACAGGGGTGACATTCAGTACTTC

j_call: TRBJ1-6
d_call: -
v_call: TRBV14
clone_size: few
cdr3_aa: CASSQEGAVQGQGMRRFHSPLHF
cdr3_nt: TGTGCCAGCAGCCAAGAAGGGGCCGTTCAAGGGCAGGGGATGCGCCGATTTCATTCACCCCTCCACTTT

j_call: TRBJ2-7
d_call: TRBD1
v_call: TRBV11-2
clone_size: -
cdr3_aa: CASSSGQGLYEQYF
cdr3_nt: TGTGCCAGCAGCTCGGGACAGGGCCTCTACGAGCAGTACTTC